This is a list of T cell receptor beta chains from one sample in a study of T cell changes during pregnancy in multiple sclerosis. Some clones are missing from TCRdb's copy, which holds only in-frame ones; the method was immunoSEQ multiplex PCR. The data contain fewer than 95,000 clones, about 94% of them singletons. The sample was peripheral blood, taken in the third trimester of pregnancy. The receptors here all came from a female donor with multiple sclerosis, enrolled in a pregnancy study. Both conserved end residues are part of each CDR3. D genes are given only for firm matches. Size values are once, few and many counts, or a class for expanded clones, and some rows have none.

d_gene: .
j_gene: TRBJ2-1
abundance: once
v_gene: TRBV19
CDR3nt: TGTGCCAGTAGGCGAGGAACTGTCAATGAGCAGTTCTTC
CDR3aa: CASRRGTVNEQFF

d_gene: TRBD2
j_gene: TRBJ2-3
abundance: .
v_gene: TRBV5-1
CDR3nt: TGCGCCAGCAGCCTTATGACTAGCGGGAGCCGGAGCACAGATACGCAGTATTTT
CDR3aa: CASSLMTSGSRSTDTQYF

d_gene: .
j_gene: TRBJ1-1
abundance: once
v_gene: TRBV10-3
CDR3nt: TGTGCCACCGATCCAGGGGTGACAGGCACTGAAGCTTTCTTT
CDR3aa: CATDPGVTGTEAFF

d_gene: .
j_gene: TRBJ2-3
abundance: .
v_gene: TRBV2
CDR3nt: TGTGCCAGCAGTGACGGGACTCCCATAGATACGCAGTATTTT
CDR3aa: CASSDGTPIDTQYF

d_gene: TRBD1
j_gene: TRBJ1-5
abundance: once
v_gene: TRBV27
CDR3nt: TGTGCCAGCAGTTTACAGGGGGACAATCAGCCCCAGCATTTT
CDR3aa: CASSLQGDNQPQHF

d_gene: .
j_gene: TRBJ1-5
abundance: .
v_gene: TRBV28
CDR3nt: TGTGCCAGCAGTTTCCAGGGAAATAGCAATCAGCCCCAGCATTTT
CDR3aa: CASSFQGNSNQPQHF

d_gene: .
j_gene: TRBJ2-7
abundance: .
v_gene: TRBV7-9
CDR3nt: TGTGCCATCCTTCCCTTAGCGAGGGCCTCTTACGAGCAGTACTTC
CDR3aa: CAILPLARASYEQYF

d_gene: TRBD1
j_gene: TRBJ2-5
abundance: .
v_gene: TRBV6-5
CDR3nt: TGTGCCAGCAGTAGGGGGCTGGGGGAGACCCAGTACTTC
CDR3aa: CASSRGLGETQYF

d_gene: .
j_gene: TRBJ1-3
abundance: .
v_gene: TRBV5-5
CDR3nt: TGTGCCAGCAGCTTGGCGGGGACTGGAAACACCATATATTTT
CDR3aa: CASSLAGTGNTIYF

d_gene: TRBD2
j_gene: TRBJ2-7
abundance: .
v_gene: TRBV7-2
CDR3nt: TGTGCCAGCAGCCCCGCTGGGACTAGCGGATACGAGCAGTACTTC
CDR3aa: CASSPAGTSGYEQYF

d_gene: .
j_gene: TRBJ2-7
abundance: .
v_gene: TRBV5-1
CDR3nt: TGCGCCAGCAGCTTCGGGCAGGGCTTTAACGAGCAGTACTTC
CDR3aa: CASSFGQGFNEQYF

d_gene: .
j_gene: TRBJ1-2
abundance: .
v_gene: TRBV28
CDR3nt: TGTGCCAGCAGAAAACAAAACAACTATGGCTACACCTTC
CDR3aa: CASRKQNNYGYTF

d_gene: .
j_gene: TRBJ2-7
abundance: .
v_gene: TRBV18
CDR3nt: TGTGCCAGCTCCCCGGGGGTGATCTACGAGCAGTACTTC
CDR3aa: CASSPGVIYEQYF

d_gene: TRBD1
j_gene: TRBJ2-1
abundance: .
v_gene: TRBV7-9
CDR3nt: TGTGCCAGCAGTTTAACAGGGGGCGCAGGCTATGAGCAGTTCTTC
CDR3aa: CASSLTGGAGYEQFF

d_gene: .
j_gene: TRBJ1-1
abundance: few
v_gene: TRBV27
CDR3nt: TGTGCCAGCAGTTTTTTGGGCATGAACACTGAAGCTTTCTTT
CDR3aa: CASSFLGMNTEAFF

d_gene: .
j_gene: TRBJ2-5
abundance: .
v_gene: TRBV7-2
CDR3nt: TGTGCCAGCAGTAAATGGGCGGCCGGGGGTCAAGAGACCCAGTACTTC
CDR3aa: CASSKWAAGGQETQYF

d_gene: .
j_gene: TRBJ1-5
abundance: .
v_gene: TRBV5-1
CDR3nt: TGCGCCAGCAGCTTGGGGTCGGGGAACAATCAGCCCCAGCATTTT
CDR3aa: CASSLGSGNNQPQHF

d_gene: TRBD2
j_gene: TRBJ2-7
abundance: .
v_gene: TRBV28
CDR3nt: TGTGCCAGCAGTTCTCCCGGGACTAGCTCTCTCGAGCAGTACTTC
CDR3aa: CASSSPGTSSLEQYF

d_gene: TRBD2
j_gene: TRBJ2-1
abundance: .
v_gene: TRBV5-1
CDR3nt: TGCGCCAGCAGCTCGGGGGAAGCGGGAGGGTACAATGAGCAGTTCTTC
CDR3aa: CASSSGEAGGYNEQFF

d_gene: .
j_gene: TRBJ1-2
abundance: .
v_gene: TRBV7-8
CDR3nt: TGTGCCAGCAGCTTAGCTTCGACAGAGTATGGCTACACCTTC
CDR3aa: CASSLASTEYGYTF

d_gene: TRBD2
j_gene: TRBJ2-3
abundance: .
v_gene: TRBV4-2
CDR3nt: TGTGCCAGCAGCCAAGAATGGGACCGTACTAGCGCCCGCACAGATACGCAGTATTTT
CDR3aa: CASSQEWDRTSARTDTQYF

d_gene: TRBD2
j_gene: TRBJ2-3
abundance: .
v_gene: TRBV7-9
CDR3nt: TGTGCCAGCAGCTTGGGACTAGCGGGCACAGATACGCAGTATTTT
CDR3aa: CASSLGLAGTDTQYF

d_gene: TRBD1
j_gene: TRBJ2-7
abundance: .
v_gene: TRBV19
CDR3nt: TGTGCCAGTAGTACCAGGACAGGGGCCTACGAGCAGTACTTC
CDR3aa: CASSTRTGAYEQYF

d_gene: .
j_gene: TRBJ1-4
abundance: .
v_gene: TRBV6-5
CDR3nt: TGTGCCAGCAGTTACGGGCAGGGGTCTAATGAAAAACTGTTTTTT
CDR3aa: CASSYGQGSNEKLFF

d_gene: TRBD2
j_gene: TRBJ2-3
abundance: .
v_gene: TRBV9
CDR3nt: TGTGCCAGCAGCGGGGTGGCGGGAGGGCCCGGAGGTACAGATACGCAGTATTTT
CDR3aa: CASSGVAGGPGGTDTQYF